Sequencing of this T cell receptor beta chain was carried out in a study of cytomegalovirus exposure and HLA in healthy donors (TCRdb year 2017). Study-wide context: According to an earlier analysis of 450 to 650 of the donors, about 179 million T cells yielded some 120 million unique TCR beta sequences and 276 Gb of sequence data. An earlier analysis of around 580 of the donors used high-throughput TCR beta sequencing to judge whether each TCR beta V gene segment behaved as functional or pseudogenic. In the later analysis, no new phenotypic data were used to find candidate immune exposures; instead, reliance was placed on TCR beta sequences and their occurrence across donors. Among some 400 genotyped donors of the cohort, an average of approximately 240,000 unique TCR beta nucleotide sequences was sequenced per donor, of which roughly 17% were non-productive. In a later genetic analysis, genome-wide SNP genotypes for about 55% of the roughly 700 donors were used, and that subset was treated as a discovery cohort. Donor age, sex, ethnicity and CMV serostatus were compiled alongside the repertoire data. HLA typing included class I and class II loci at four-digit resolution. The study aimed to test whether signatures of past pathogen exposure could be identified by cataloging public T cell receptors. Because of strong linkage in the cohort, five DR-DQ haplotypes were treated as single units for association and clustering. Of the roughly 400 genotyped donors, about 80% fell in the genetic ancestry cluster associated with self-reported Caucasian donors. The number of donors typed differed by locus, with roughly 620-630 for A, B, C, DRB1 and DQB1, 522 for DQA1, about 610 for DPA1, and approximately 470 for DPB1. All discovery cohort repertoires had been generated on a single sequencing platform. The study combined high-throughput TCR immunosequencing, statistical association of individual TCRs with disease status, and machine learning to predict cytomegalovirus infection status. The study profiled the T cell repertoires of hundreds of subjects by immunosequencing and related them to cytomegalovirus serostatus. In a later analysis, previously published TCR beta repertoires from 600 to 850 donors were re-analyzed and high-resolution HLA genotyping was added so that TCR occurrence patterns could be studied. An early release that covered some 630 HLA-typed donors contained about 290 gigabases of sequencing data and 80 million or so unique TCR sequences. In addition to the first cohort of roughly 700 subjects, a separate validation cohort of 120 different subjects was used. What the work shows at the level of the full study, not this receptor alone: Because the 87-base-pair reads could not distinguish some IMGT-functional V segments, including TRBV6-2 and TRBV6-3, those segments were excluded. A later genetic analysis reported fewer N-insertions in productive TCRs among donors in an Asian-associated ancestry cluster than the roughly 700-donor mean. A few of the identified cytomegalovirus-associated TCR beta chains were confirmed in vitro to be specific for cytomegalovirus antigens. According to a later analysis, TCR association rates differed among HLA loci, with DRB1 alleles showing the most associated TCRs and HLA-C alleles showing the fewest. The only immune exposure information available for the cohort was CMV serostatus. In this cohort, only TCR beta chains were sequenced, and detectable features were limited by the absence of alpha or paired-chain data. The study listed over 150 TCR beta chains as associated with cytomegalovirus. Presence/absence analyses assumed roughly uniform sequencing depth across donors, an assumption that may not hold. In a later analysis, around 17,000 TCR beta sequences were associated with specific HLA alleles at a false discovery rate of 0.05. When HLA alleles, especially DR and DQ, strongly co-occurred, TCR associations were difficult to assign to individual alleles. An association between a missense DCLRE1C variant and V-gene and J-gene trimming of TCR beta chains was found in a later genetic analysis and replicated in an independent cohort. Correlated functional status among segregating V segments might be attributable to linkage disequilibrium, but an unknown experimental factor could not be ruled out. Most TCR sequences were observed very rarely across donors, whereas some public TCRs were present in many individuals. A further reported finding was that TCR beta sequences accurately predicted the HLA-A and HLA-B alleles for most subjects in the first cohort. Because HLA typing was unavailable for some donors at each locus, only the typed subset was used in association tests. According to a later analysis, parvovirus B19, influenza, CMV and Epstein-Barr virus appeared linked to several top co-occurrence clusters. The sequencing pipeline was judged likely to have produced a cluster of highly shared sequence variants as a technical artifact. Compared with equally common non-associated chains, HLA-associated TCR beta chains in a later analysis were more clonally expanded and had lower generation probabilities. Most CMV-associated TCR beta chains appeared to be HLA-restricted in a later analysis, and the HLA associations seemed to be driven largely by CMV exposure. Cytomegalovirus status was reported to be diagnosed by the classifier with high specificity and sensitivity in both the original and validation cohorts. Roughly 17 rarely observed V segments, including chromosome 9 orphons, were excluded from the earlier analysis of several hundred of the donors because counts were too low. In an earlier analysis of fewer than 700 of the donors, most TCR beta V segments appeared in productive rearrangements about 87% or about 30% of the time, broadly matching IMGT annotations. According to the authors, the approach could potentially be generalized to other disease states and immunological phenotypes.

In the germline V gene, CDR1 corresponds to SGHRS and CDR2 to YFSETQ. At the junction V is shortened by 5 bases and J by 4 bases, with 13 bases in between. CDR3 length: 13 amino acids, cysteine to phenylalanine. This entry keeps only the CDR3 DNA: 39 bases, framed from base 1. Receptor amplification or capture employed the immunoSEQ multiplex PCR assay. For the multiplex PCR, a mixture combining 60 forward primers for TCR Vbeta segments and 13 reverse primers for TCR Jbeta segments was used. A multiplex PCR assay on genomic DNA amplified the CDR3 region of rearranged TCR beta genes. Amplified TCR beta libraries were sequenced as 87-base-pair reads on the Illumina HiSeq System. The authors' analysis ran thus. A later analysis counted 75 million to 100 million unique TCR beta chains across the approximately 700 repertoires, and some 11 million of these chains were shared by at least two donors. Raw reads were error-corrected and collapsed into unique sequences by a nearest-neighbor algorithm in which closely related sequences were merged to remove PCR and sequencing errors. To assign V, D and J gene segments, CDR3 sequences were aligned to IMGT reference sequences. For a sequence to be retained, at least a six-nucleotide match to both a V gene segment and a J gene segment was required. A rearrangement was called productive if the CDR3 had no stop codons and remained in frame with V and J, and every other rearrangement was called non-productive. Following IMGT convention, CDR3 was defined as the stretch from the second conserved V-encoded cysteine to the conserved J-encoded phenylalanine. The earlier analysis of about 590 of the donors excluded sequences that lacked an unambiguous match to a single V gene segment. In an earlier analysis of 587 of the donors, V segments were called functional above 56.7% productive rearrangements and were called segregating when the between-donor standard deviation exceeded 5%. A statistical classification framework was developed to diagnose cytomegalovirus status using the catalog of TCR beta chain sequences. In a later analysis, V and J genes were assigned by comparing TCR nucleotide sequences against IMGT/GENE-DB human TR gene sequences. In a later analysis, CDR3 sequences and most-parsimonious VDJ recombination scenarios were assigned using the TCRdist pipeline. In a later analysis, every TCR beta chain was defined by the combination of its CDR3 amino acid sequence and its V-gene family, and reads without a unique V-gene family were dropped. A later analysis removed 550 to 650 highly shared, low-generation-probability nucleotide sequences to deal with suspected cross-contamination and a sequencing artifact. A later analysis calculated a clonal expansion index for each public chain from normalized within-repertoire ranks of inferred template counts. In a later analysis, generation probabilities were computed with a VDJ recombination model fitted to out-of-frame rearrangements, and the resulting probabilities were checked against IGoR. In a later analysis, hypergeometric tests were used to score TCR-TCR, TCR-HLA and TCR-CMV co-occurrence, with a repertoire-size bias correction applied to TCR pairs. False discovery rates were estimated in a later analysis by permuting HLA or CMV assignments 20 times. In a later analysis, co-occurring TCRs were grouped using DBSCAN, with TCRdist sequence similarity added in when clustering inside HLA-allele-positive subsets. For co-occurrence clustering, repertoires with fewer than 30,000 or more than 120,000 public chains were excluded, along with a handful of repertoires with anomalous nucleotide sharing. TCRdb took this table from immuneACCESS and kept in-frame rearrangements with V and J called. Such tables lack part of the clones; where checked against another copy, unresolved V genes explain under half of the gap, and the rest is unexplained. Clone size and the V and J calls come from that table; the DNA yielded D and trimming. This sample has around 160,000 clones in its table, and 77% of those were observed once. The ten largest clones represent about 2.4% of the sample.

The cohort consisted of hundreds of healthy bone marrow donors. Cohort members were all nominally healthy when sampled, although unrecorded immune exposures were likely present. The donor was CMV seropositive and belonged to the group of 250 to 300 seropositive cohort members. Every donor gave a peripheral blood sample, and the peripheral blood mononuclear cells from that sample were used for TCR beta sequencing. Genomic DNA extraction from the blood cell samples was performed with the Qiagen DNeasy Blood Extraction Kit. About this clone itself: No cognate antigen has been identified for it. Base-call qualities are not available, and no considerably larger clone is one nucleotide away.

The source of this sequence is a woman aged 40 to 49 in good health and CMV-seropositive. The sequenced material came from PBMCs. The rearranged chain carries TRBV5-1 and TRBJ2-7, with a tentative D gene TRBD2 over 6 matching bases. The CDR3 region reads CASRARESYEQYF. The DNA sequence is given as TGCGCCAGCAGGGCACGGGAGTCGTACGAGCAGTACTTC.